The 5 T cell receptor beta chains below all came from one sample that was sequenced in a study of blood T cell repertoires in COVID-19. The repertoire was sequenced with immunoSEQ multiplex PCR; TCRdb's copy has only in-frame clones and lacks some. The data show roughly 130,000 clones, 86% seen once. Input material: peripheral blood. These receptors all stem from a man in his forties or fifties with acute or convalescent COVID-19.

The chain employs TRBV4-1 and TRBJ2-7, with D possibly TRBD2 on 7 matching bases. The CDR3 spans 16 residues. The ends were cut back, 0 bases at V and 2 bases at J, with 14 bases in the middle. The V gene's germline CDR1 is MGHRA and CDR2 YSYEKL. The CDR3 nucleotides read TGCGCCAGCAGCCAAGATTACCAAGGGGGGGCCTACGAGCAGTACTTC. Encoded protein: CASSQDYQGGAYEQYF.

The V call is TRBV5-5, the J call TRBJ2-5; TRBD1 agrees at 8 bases. J was trimmed by 1 base and V by 4 bases; bases with no gene match: 6. The CDR3 consists of 15 residues. Germline V gene lookup returns CDR1 SGHKS and CDR2 YYEKEE (reference sequence). The CDR3 DNA is TGTGCCAGCAGCCCCGGACAGGGCAGCCAAGAGACCCAGTACTTC. Its protein product is CASSPGQGSQETQYF.

The chain couples TRBV27 to TRBJ1-6; 7 positions match TRBD1. J was trimmed by 7 bases and V by 8 bases; bases with no gene match: 8. This CDR3 is built from 14 residues. The germline V gene has CDR1 MNHEY and CDR2 SMNVEV (reference sequence). CDR3 residues: CASQQTGWNSPLHF. The CDR3 DNA sequence: TGTGCCAGCCAGCAGACAGGGTGGAATTCACCCCTCCACTTT.

The chain links TRBV15 to TRBJ1-1, with D uncertain. Germline V gene sequence: CDR1 LNHNV, CDR2 YYDKDF (reference sequence). Trimming removed 5 bases from V and 1 base from J, with 8 bases in between. The CDR3 is 13 residues long. The CDR3 region is CATSLRENTEAFF. The CDR3 DNA reads TGTGCCACCAGCCTTCGGGAGAACACTGAAGCTTTCTTT.

V and J are TRBV9 and TRBJ2-7, with TRBD2 identical over 9 bases. Trimming took 5 bases from V and 5 from J; bases not matched to a gene: 5. The length of the CDR3 is 13 residues. The germline gives CDR1 SGDLS, CDR2 YYNGEE. Written as DNA, the CDR3 is TGTGCCAGCAGTCCCGGCGGGAGGGACGAGCAGTACTTC. Its translation is CASSPGGRDEQYF.